The 2 T cell receptor beta chains in this list originate from one sample, sequenced in a study of T cell responses to AZD1222 COVID-19 vaccine. Data came from immunoSEQ multiplex PCR; TCRdb stores just in-frame clones and leaves some out. The table records about 120,000 clones, roughly nine tenths of them present only once. This material consisted of peripheral blood, taken on day 0 of AZD1222 vaccination. The receptors were sampled from an adult in good health.

The table lists this clone with a count of one. The chain links TRBV19 to TRBJ2-7; D is unresolved. The CDR3 is 13 residues long. Looked up from germline, CDR1 is LNHDA and CDR2 is SQIVND (reference sequence). Between the trimmed V and J ends, which lost 4 bases and 0 bases, there was a span of 7 bases. The CDR3 is CASSNRNSYEQYF. Here the CDR3 DNA reads TGTGCCAGTAGTAACCGGAACTCCTACGAGCAGTACTTC. The whole variable domain, remainder taken from reference TRBV19 and TRBJ2-7, is DGGITQSPKYLFRKEGQNVTLSCEQNLNHDAMYWYRQDPGQGLRLIYYSQIVNDFQKGDIAEGYSVSREKKESFPLTVTSAQKNPTAFYLCASSNRNSYEQYFGPGTRLTVT.

The chain links TRBV7-8 to TRBJ1-6; D is ambiguous. This CDR3 is 14 amino acids long. CDR1 and CDR2 from the germline V gene are SGHVS and FQNEAQ. V shed 4 bases and J shed 12 bases, with 16 bases lying between them. DNA for the CDR3: TGTGCCAGCAGCTCCCCGGAGGAAGTGGGACCCCTCCACTTT. Its protein is CASSSPEEVGPLHF.